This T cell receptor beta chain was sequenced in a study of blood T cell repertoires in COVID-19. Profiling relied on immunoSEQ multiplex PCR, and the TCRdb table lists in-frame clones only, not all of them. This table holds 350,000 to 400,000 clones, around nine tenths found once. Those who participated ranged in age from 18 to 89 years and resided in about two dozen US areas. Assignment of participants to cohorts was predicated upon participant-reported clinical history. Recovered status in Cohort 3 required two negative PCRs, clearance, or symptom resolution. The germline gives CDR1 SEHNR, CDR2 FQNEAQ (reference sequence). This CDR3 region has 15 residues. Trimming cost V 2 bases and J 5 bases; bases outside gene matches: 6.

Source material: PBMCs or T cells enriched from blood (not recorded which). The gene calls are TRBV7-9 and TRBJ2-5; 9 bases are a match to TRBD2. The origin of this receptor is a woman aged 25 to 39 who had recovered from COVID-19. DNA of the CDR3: TGTGCCAGCAGCTTACGTAGCGGGGGCGGGGAGACCCAGTACTTC. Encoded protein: CASSLRSGGGETQYF.